Each of the 13 T cell receptor beta chains below was sequenced from the same sample in a study of post-analysis software for immune sequencing data. General observations from the study: TRBV5-6, TRBV5-1 and TRBV20-1 were among several TRBV segments more frequent in patients than controls.

These receptors have no known antigen. cDNA libraries of TCR beta carried unique molecular identifiers. From the PCR reads, TCRdb called clonotypes with MiXCR, one entry per CDR3 protein. The data hold about 500,000 distinct CDR3 sequences, with around 40% observed a single time. Sequenced: blood. The source is a girl between 10 and 17 years old with multiple sclerosis.

V is TRBV5-1 and J is TRBJ2-2; D call uncertain. Trimming cost V 6 bases and J 0 bases, with 9 bases left between them. This CDR3 is built from 14 residues. CDR1 is SGHRS, CDR2 YFSETQ, per germline. CDR3 nucleotide sequence: TGCGCCAGCAACAAGACTCCGAACACCGGGGAGCTGTTTTTT. As protein: CASNKTPNTGELFF.

The chain employs TRBV7-9 and TRBJ2-5; TRBD2 matches 12 bases. The CDR3 covers 16 residues. The V and J ends lost 7 bases and 2 bases, in that order; junction bases with no gene match: 8. Germline CDR1 is SEHNR and CDR2 is FQNEAQ (reference sequence). CDR3 sequence reads: CASTKTSGSFQETQYF. The CDR3 nucleotides read TGTGCCAGCACCAAGACTAGCGGGAGTTTTCAAGAGACCCAGTACTTC.

The V and J genes are TRBV28 and TRBJ2-1; tentatively, D is TRBD2 (5 bases). V was shortened by 8 bases and J by 3 bases, with 11 bases between the two germline ends. The CDR3 is 13 amino acids. Looked up from germline, CDR1 is MDHEN and CDR2 is SYDVKM. CDR3 sequence: CASLSGDYNEQFF. The DNA for the CDR3 is TGTGCCAGCCTGTCCGGGGACTACAATGAGCAGTTCTTC.

This clonotype was counted a few times. The V and J genes are TRBV4-1 and TRBJ1-2; TRBD1 is a possible D gene (5 bases). This CDR3 contains 16 residues. Germline lookup yields CDR1 MGHRA and CDR2 YSYEKL. V lost 0 bases to trimming and J lost 5 bases, with 16 bases between them. The DNA of the CDR3 is TGCGCCAGCAGCCAAGATGTTCCGCAGGGTCGTTATGGCTACACCTTC. Translated: CASSQDVPQGRYGYTF.

The rearrangement links TRBV21-1 to TRBJ2-1; TRBD1 is taken as the D call from the table, unchecked against the DNA. TRBV21-1 is noted as a pseudogene. CDR3 size: 17 residues. The CDR3 DNA is TGTGCCAGCACCATAAGTAAGGCGGCGCTCTCCTACAATGAGCAGTTCTTC. Protein: CASTISKAALSYNEQFF.

The J gene is TRBJ2-5, the V gene TRBV9; 12 bases line up with TRBD2. The CDR3 spans 15 residues. Germline-derived CDR1 and CDR2 are SGDLS and YYNGEE. The junction had 8 bases not matched to a gene; V was cut back by 0 bases and J by 11 bases. This CDR3 is CASSVGLAGVGEQYF. CDR3 nucleotide sequence: TGTGCCAGCAGCGTAGGACTAGCGGGAGTAGGAGAGCAGTACTTC.

V usage is TRBV7-2 and J usage is TRBJ2-3; D ambiguous. Trimming left V 4 bases short and J 2 bases short, with 7 bases between. The CDR3 sequence is 13 residues long. From germline, CDR1 is SGHTA and CDR2 FQGNSA. The CDR3 spells CASSSDSTDTQYF. CDR3 in DNA: TGTGCCAGCAGCTCAGACTCCACAGATACGCAGTATTTT.

This clonotype turned up a few times. The V gene is TRBV12-3 or TRBV12-4, the J gene TRBJ2-7; TRBD1 matches at 7 bases. CDR3 length: 14 residues. V was clipped by 5 bases and J by 2 bases; unmatched bases: 6. The CDR3 spells CASSQTGSAYEQYF. CDR3 in DNA: TGTGCCAGCAGTCAGACAGGGAGCGCCTACGAGCAGTACTTC.

The DNA for the CDR3 is TGCAGTGCTAGAGTGGGCGGTCTTTTGAACACCTTC. It encodes CSARVGGLLNTF. The gene calls are TRBV20-1 and TRBJ1-2; D gene uncertain. CDR1 is DFQATT, CDR2 SNEGSKA, per germline (reference sequence). The CDR3 covers 12 residues. The V and J ends lost 1 base and 12 bases respectively, with 15 bases between them.

The chain has TRBV7-2 and TRBJ2-7, with 16 bases identical to TRBD2. The CDR3 contains 18 residues. Germline loops: CDR1 SGHTA, CDR2 FQGNSA. V was pared by 4 bases and J by 4 bases, with 10 bases of the junction left unmatched. The CDR3 spells CASSSRGLAGGSRYEQYF. In DNA, the CDR3 is TGTGCCAGCAGCTCCCGGGGACTAGCGGGAGGGTCCAGGTACGAGCAGTACTTC.

This clonotype was seen a handful of times. The chain has TRBV4-1 and TRBJ2-6; D may be TRBD2 (6 bases). CDR3 size: 21 residues. CDR1 MGHRA and CDR2 YSYEKL come from the germline V gene. The V end lost 1 base, the J end lost 0 bases, and 22 bases lay between the germline ends. CDR3 in DNA: TGCGCCAGCAGCCAAGGGTACCTACGGGAGTCCGTCAACTCTGGGGCCAACGTCCTGACTTTC. Its translation: CASSQGYLRESVNSGANVLTF.

J is TRBJ1-1 and V is TRBV7-2; no reliable D call. Trimming stripped 1 base from V and 1 base from J, with 10 bases between. The CDR3 contains 15 residues. Germline CDR1 reads SGHTA; CDR2 reads FQGNSA. The CDR3 DNA reads as TGTGCCAGCAGCTTAGGATCAGAGGAGAACACTGAAGCTTTCTTT. Its translation: CASSLGSEENTEAFF.

The chain recombines TRBV14 with TRBJ2-7, with 8 nucleotides matching TRBD1. Germline CDR1 and CDR2: SGHDN and FVKESK. Unmatched junction bases numbered 8, after V lost 4 bases and J lost 3 bases. The CDR3 is 15 residues long. The CDR3 region has the DNA TGTGCCAGCAGCCGAGGACAGGGAGGACACTACGAGCAGTACTTC. Translating it yields CASSRGQGGHYEQYF.